The entry that follows covers one T cell receptor beta chain sequence. The antigen remains unidentified. Use of 60 Vbeta and 13 Jbeta primers characterized the PCR. Profiled with immunoSEQ multiplex PCR; TCRdb holds only in-frame clones, not every one. The profile covers 70,000 to 100,000 clones, with 75% to 85% appearing a single time and approximately 2% taken by the ten largest. The CDR3 has 16 residues. Trimming pared 3 bases from V and 2 bases from J, leaving 16 bases between. Per germline, CDR1 MNHEY and CDR2 SMNVEV (reference sequence). The source of the sample is a study of cytomegalovirus exposure and HLA in healthy donors. General study points: Association with HLA alleles at 0.05 false discovery rate was found for around 17,000 TCR beta sequences in a later analysis. The study assumed roughly uniform donor sequencing depth for presence/absence analyses. In a later analysis, several top co-occurrence clusters appeared linked to parvovirus B19, influenza, CMV and Epstein-Barr virus.

The receptor was isolated from a man between 18 and 35 years old in good health and CMV-seronegative. The specimen sequenced was PBMCs. The rearrangement uses TRBV27 and TRBJ1-2; no firm D call. The CDR3 loop reads CASSFHGPGGNYGYTF. In DNA form, the CDR3 reads TGTGCCAGCAGTTTCCACGGGCCGGGAGGAAACTATGGCTACACCTTC.